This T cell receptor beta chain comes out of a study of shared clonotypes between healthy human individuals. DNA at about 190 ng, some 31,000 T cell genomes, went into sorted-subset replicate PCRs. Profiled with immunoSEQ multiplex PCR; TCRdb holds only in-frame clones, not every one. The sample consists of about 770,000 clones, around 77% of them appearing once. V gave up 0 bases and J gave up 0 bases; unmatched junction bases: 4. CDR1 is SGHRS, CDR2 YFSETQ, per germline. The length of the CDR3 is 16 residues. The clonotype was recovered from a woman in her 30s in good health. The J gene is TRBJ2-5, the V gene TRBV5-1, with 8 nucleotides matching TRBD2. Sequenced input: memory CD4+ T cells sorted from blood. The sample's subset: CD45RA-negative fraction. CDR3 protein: CASSLGQRGYQETQYF. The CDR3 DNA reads TGCGCCAGCAGCTTGGGCCAGCGGGGGTACCAAGAGACCCAGTACTTC. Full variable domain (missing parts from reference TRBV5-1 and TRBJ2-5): KAGVTQTPRYLIKTRGQQVTLSCSPISGHRSVSWYQQTPGQGLQFLFEYFSETQRNKGNFPGRFSGRQFSNSRSEMNVSTLELGDSALYLCASSLGQRGYQETQYFGPGTRLLVL.